The 4 T cell receptor beta chains reported below all come from one sample, sequenced in a study of T cells after yellow fever vaccination. TCRdb re-derived calls from the 5' RACE reads in MiXCR, one entry per CDR3 protein. The sample carries tens of thousands of distinct CDR3 sequences, approximately 7% recorded once. Sequenced here: CD8+ T cells sorted from PBMCs, sampled around 5 days after the first yellow fever vaccination. Receptor source: a man between 18 and 35 years old who received the YFV17D yellow fever vaccine.

This chain links TRBV11-2 with TRBJ2-2; D is unclear. CDR1 SGHAT and CDR2 FQNNGV come from the germline V gene. This CDR3 is 13 amino acids long. The ends were cut back, 1 base at V and 3 bases at J, with 3 bases in the middle. The chain's CDR3 is CASSLVHTGELFF. In DNA form, the CDR3 reads TGTGCCAGCAGCTTAGTTCACACCGGGGAGCTGTTTTTT.

This clonotype was found a few times. The V gene is TRBV5-4, the J gene TRBJ2-4, with D tentatively TRBD1 (6 bases). Germline-derived CDR1 and CDR2 are SGHNT and YYREEE (reference sequence). This CDR3 spans 15 amino acids. V was shortened by 4 bases and J by 1 base, with 12 bases between the two germline ends. CDR3 in amino acids: CASSATQGAKNIQYF. The CDR3 bases are TGTGCCAGCAGCGCTACCCAGGGGGCCAAAAACATTCAGTACTTC. The whole variable domain, filled in from reference TRBV5-4 and TRBJ2-4, reads ETGVTQSPTHLIKTRGQQVTLRCSSQSGHNTVSWYQQALGQGPQFIFQYYREEENGRGNFPPRFSGLQFPNYSSELNVNALELDDSALYLCASSATQGAKNIQYFGAGTRLSVL.

This clonotype has only a few counts. This chain joins TRBV27 and TRBJ2-2; the match to TRBD2 covers 15 bases. The CDR3 extends over 19 amino acids. J was trimmed by 5 bases and V by 1 base; bases with no gene match: 8. CDR1 is MNHEY, CDR2 SMNVEV, per germline (reference sequence). For the CDR3, the DNA is TGTGCCAGCAGTTTATGGGGACTAGCGGGGGGTTTTTTGACCGGGGAGCTGTTTTTT. This sequence encodes CASSLWGLAGGFLTGELFF.

This clonotype has more than one count but fewer than ten. The rearrangement links TRBV6-2 or TRBV6-3 to TRBJ1-1; 9 nucleotides match TRBD1. CDR3 length equals 16 residues. The V gene's germline CDR1 is MNHEY and CDR2 SVGEGT. V trimming: 6 bases; J trimming: 12 bases; junction bases outside the gene matches: 20. The CDR3 loop reads CASSPRQTGTGFRSFF. CDR3 bases: TGTGCCAGCAGCCCCCGCCAAACCGGGACAGGGTTTCGGTCTTTCTTT.